A selection of T cell receptor beta chains follows, all from one sample in a study of blood T cell repertoires in COVID-19. Sequenced by immunoSEQ multiplex PCR; TCRdb stores in-frame clones only, minus some. The table includes about 200,000 clones, 86% detected once. The sample taken for sequencing was PBMCs or T cells enriched from blood (not recorded which). These receptors all stem from a middle-aged man with acute COVID-19. CDR3s include the opening cysteine and the closing phenylalanine or tryptophan. The D gene is left open where the match is weak. Only part of the rows carry a size: once, few, many, or a class if the clone is expanded.

abundance	v_gene	d_gene	j_gene	len	CDR3nt	CDR3aa
-	TRBV5-1	TRBD2	TRBJ2-7	18	TGCGCCAGCAGCTTGGGATATTCTAGCGGGATTATAAGGGACGAGCAGTACTTC	CASSLGYSSGIIRDEQYF
-	TRBV29-1	TRBD2	TRBJ2-1	17	TGCAGCGTCCAGGGACTAGCGGGTGGGAGCTCCTACAATGAGCAGTTCTTC	CSVQGLAGGSSYNEQFF
-	TRBV27	TRBD2	TRBJ2-7	17	TGTGCCAGCCGACGCCGATCCGGGACTAGCGGGACCTACGAGCAGTACTTC	CASRRRSGTSGTYEQYF
-	TRBV2	-	TRBJ2-7	14	TGTGCCAGCAGTGAAGCCCTGAGGCCCTACGAGCAGTACTTC	CASSEALRPYEQYF
-	TRBV7-9	TRBD1	TRBJ1-2	14	TGTGCCAGCAGCCCAGGACAGGTTTTCTATGGCTACACCTTC	CASSPGQVFYGYTF
-	TRBV7-2	-	TRBJ2-1	12	TGTGCCAGCAGCTTAGTCAGGAATGAGCAGTTCTTC	CASSLVRNEQFF
few	TRBV19	TRBD2	TRBJ2-7	18	TGTGCCAGTAGTTCCGCGTCGACCGGGACTAGCAAATCAGACGAGCAGTACTTC	CASSSASTGTSKSDEQYF
-	TRBV15	-	TRBJ2-1	14	TGTGCCACAAAGGGCGGGATTTCCTACAATGAGCAGTTCTTC	CATKGGISYNEQFF
-	TRBV2	-	TRBJ1-1	11	TGTGCCAGCGGGAGGGGAACTGAAGCTTTCTTT	CASGRGTEAFF
-	TRBV28	TRBD1	TRBJ1-6	15	TGTGCCAGCGTCCCACAGGGGACAAATAATTCACCCCTCCACTTT	CASVPQGTNNSPLHF
few	TRBV7-9	-	TRBJ2-1	15	TGTGCCAGCAGCCCCACCCTACAGGACTACAATGAGCAGTTCTTC	CASSPTLQDYNEQFF
once	TRBV28	-	TRBJ1-2	14	TGTGCCAGCAGTCCAGACAAGGTTCTCTATGGCTACACCTTC	CASSPDKVLYGYTF
-	TRBV5-4	-	TRBJ2-6	17	TGTGCCAGCAGCTTGGCTTGGGGTAGGGAGGGGGCCAACGTCCTGACTTTC	CASSLAWGREGANVLTF
-	TRBV28	-	TRBJ2-3	11	TGTGCCAGCAGTCTTACAGATACGCAGTATTTT	CASSLTDTQYF
-	TRBV11-2	-	TRBJ2-7	13	TGTGCCAGCAGCTCATTGGTTGGCGGCTTAACGTACTTC	CASSSLVGGLTYF
-	TRBV10-2	-	TRBJ2-1	15	TGCGCCAGCAGTCCCGGGACTCCCTCCTACAATGAGCAGTTCTTC	CASSPGTPSYNEQFF
-	TRBV28	-	TRBJ1-1	10	TGTGCCAGCAGTGGAGCGGAAGCTTTCTTT	CASSGAEAFF
-	TRBV7-8	-	TRBJ1-6	14	TGTGCCAGCAGCATAGCCTCAGGGTACTCACCCCTCCACTTT	CASSIASGYSPLHF
-	TRBV2	-	TRBJ2-4	14	TGTGCCAGCAGTGAAGCTTCTAGCAAAAACATTCAGTACTTC	CASSEASSKNIQYF
-	TRBV7-3	-	TRBJ2-5	14	TGTGCCAGCAGCTTGGGGGGACGCCAAGAGACCCAGTACTTC	CASSLGGRQETQYF
once	TRBV15	TRBD1	TRBJ1-6	15	TGTGCCACCAGCAAGGACAGGGGAAAGGGTTCACCCCTCCACTTT	CATSKDRGKGSPLHF
-	TRBV30	-	TRBJ2-2	19	TGTGCCTGGAGAACCTTCTACGCGGAGGGGCCCCGGGGGACCGGGGAGCTGTTTTTT	CAWRTFYAEGPRGTGELFF
few	TRBV2	-	TRBJ1-6	14	TGTGCCAGCTTTCTCGGGACTTCTAATTCACCCCTCCACTTT	CASFLGTSNSPLHF
-	TRBV2	TRBD1	TRBJ1-2	12	TGTGCCAGCAGTGGACAGGGCTATGGCTACACCTTC	CASSGQGYGYTF
-	TRBV6-1	TRBD2	TRBJ2-5	15	TGTGCCAGCAGTGAAATGGGAGGGGCTCAAGAGACCCAGTACTTC	CASSEMGGAQETQYF
once	TRBV2	-	TRBJ1-1	17	TGTGCCAGAGACCCCCTGTGGGCCAGGGATTTGAACACTGAAGCTTTCTTT	CARDPLWARDLNTEAFF
-	TRBV3-1/TRBV3-2	-	TRBJ2-7	12	TGTGCCAGCAGCACCACATTGGACGAGCAGTACTTC	CASSTTLDEQYF
-	TRBV19	TRBD1	TRBJ1-2	16	TGTGCCAGTAGCCTGGCGGGACAGGGAGAAAACTATGGCTACACCTTC	CASSLAGQGENYGYTF
-	TRBV7-2	TRBD2	TRBJ2-1	16	TGTGCCAGCAGCCTGGCTAGCGGGAGGGCCGTAGATGAGCAGTTCTTC	CASSLASGRAVDEQFF
-	TRBV19	-	TRBJ2-3	13	TGTGCCAGTAGCTCCGGGTTACCAGATACGCAGTATTTT	CASSSGLPDTQYF
-	TRBV5-1	TRBD1	TRBJ1-2	16	TGCGCCAGCAGACGGGGACAGGGACAAATCTCCTATGGCTACACCTTC	CASRRGQGQISYGYTF
-	TRBV29-1	-	TRBJ1-5	11	TGCAGCGTTGAGGCGGATCAGCCCCAGCATTTT	CSVEADQPQHF
-	TRBV4-1	-	TRBJ2-3	17	TGCGCCAGCAGCCAAGGGGTAGCGGGCCTAGGGGGGAATACGCAGTATTTT	CASSQGVAGLGGNTQYF
-	TRBV12-5	-	TRBJ2-2	14	TGTGCTAGTGGTTTAGCAGGGAACACCGGGGAGCTGTTTTTT	CASGLAGNTGELFF
-	TRBV3-1/TRBV3-2	-	TRBJ2-3	14	TGTGCCAGCAGCCTACTAGATTACACAGATACGCAGTATTTT	CASSLLDYTDTQYF
-	TRBV18	TRBD2	TRBJ2-7	14	TGTGCCAGCTCACCCGGCGGGGGACGAGGCGAGCAGTACTTC	CASSPGGGRGEQYF
-	TRBV20-1	-	TRBJ2-3	14	TGCAGTGCTAGTATTACGGGTAGCACAGATACGCAGTATTTT	CSASITGSTDTQYF
-	TRBV4-2	-	TRBJ1-1	15	TGTGCCAGCAGCCAAGATGCGGGGAAGAACACTGAAGCTTTCTTT	CASSQDAGKNTEAFF
once	TRBV18	TRBD1	TRBJ1-6	19	TGTGCCAGCTCCCGACGAGGGACAGGGGGAAATTCCTATAATTCACCCCTCCACTTT	CASSRRGTGGNSYNSPLHF
-	TRBV25-1	-	TRBJ2-2	16	TGTGCCAGCAGTGACTCCGGACAGCCTTCCACCGGGGAGCTGTTTTTT	CASSDSGQPSTGELFF
-	TRBV28	-	TRBJ2-7	12	TGTGCCAGCAGTCCACAGGGTTTCGAGCAGTACTTC	CASSPQGFEQYF
-	TRBV19	TRBD1	TRBJ1-5	17	TGTGCCAGTAGTCTTAGACAGGGGATGGGGAGCAATCAGCCCCAGCATTTT	CASSLRQGMGSNQPQHF
-	TRBV6-5	-	TRBJ2-5	12	TGTGCCAGCAGCCTAAATTGGGAGACCCAGTACTTC	CASSLNWETQYF
-	TRBV28	-	TRBJ1-3	14	TGTGCCAGCGGCAAAACAGGGTATGGAAACACCATATATTTT	CASGKTGYGNTIYF
-	TRBV7-9	TRBD2	TRBJ2-1	16	TGTGCCAGCAGCTTCGAACTAGCGGGAGGGAAGGATGAGCAGTTCTTC	CASSFELAGGKDEQFF
-	TRBV20-1	-	TRBJ1-5	14	TGCAGTGCTAGTCCGGGAGTTAGCAATCAGCCCCAGCATTTT	CSASPGVSNQPQHF
-	TRBV2	-	TRBJ1-3	14	TGTGCCAGCAGTTCCTCGGGAACTGGAAACACCATATATTTT	CASSSSGTGNTIYF